A selection of T cell receptor beta chains follows, all from one sample in a study of vaccination and CD4 T cells after COVID-19. These receptors are not linked to any known antigen. TCRdb re-called the PCR reads with MiXCR, one entry per CDR3 protein. The sample has tens of thousands of distinct CDR3 sequences, 35% to 55% seen once. Material: CD4+ T cells from blood, cultured in vitro. Receptors originate from a human donor who had recovered from COVID-19. CDR3s include the opening cysteine and the closing phenylalanine or tryptophan. A D gene is named only where the DNA matches it firmly. The size entry is marked missing in some rows and otherwise reads once, few, many or a size class.

size	V	J	D	DNA	CDR3
NA	TRBV28	TRBJ2-7	TRBD1	TGTGCCAGCAGTTGGCCGATGACAGGGGCGCAGTACTTC	CASSWPMTGAQYF
NA	TRBV6-4	TRBJ2-5	NA	TGTGCCAGCAGTGACTATGGGGGAGCGGAGACCCAGTACTTC	CASSDYGGAETQYF
medium-sized	TRBV19	TRBJ1-6	NA	TGTGCCAGTAGCAAACCGACAGCAGATAATTCACCCCTCCACTTT	CASSKPTADNSPLHF
NA	TRBV6-2/TRBV6-3	TRBJ1-1	NA	TGTGCCAGCAGTTTCCCGTACAGGGTTATGAACACTGAAGCTTTCTTT	CASSFPYRVMNTEAFF
few	TRBV9	TRBJ1-1	NA	TGTGCCAGCAGCCCCCGACTCCTGAACACTGAAGCTTTCTTT	CASSPRLLNTEAFF
NA	TRBV6-1	TRBJ1-1	NA	TGTGCCAGCAGACTCGACAGATGGGGAATCACTGAAGCTTTCTTT	CASRLDRWGITEAFF
few	TRBV20-1	TRBJ1-5	NA	TGCAGTGCCCGGGCCGGGGCCAACCAGCCCCAGCATTTT	CSARAGANQPQHF
few	TRBV20-1	TRBJ1-6	NA	TGCAGTGCTAGATTTGCCGAGTCCTGGTATAATTCACCCCTCCACTTT	CSARFAESWYNSPLHF
few	TRBV7-3	TRBJ2-2	NA	TGTGCCAGCAGCCCCCAACGCGGGGCGGGCATAGGTTCCGGGGAGCTGTTTTTT	CASSPQRGAGIGSGELFF
NA	TRBV5-4	TRBJ2-7	NA	TGTGCCAGCAGCTTGGCGGTTGTTCCCTACGAGCAGTACTTC	CASSLAVVPYEQYF
few	TRBV9	TRBJ2-5	NA	TGTGCCAGCAGCGCATTAGGGTCGGAGACCCAGTACTTC	CASSALGSETQYF
NA	TRBV12-3/TRBV12-4	TRBJ1-1	NA	TGTGCCAGCAGCCCGGGAGGACATATGAACACTGAAGCTTTCTTT	CASSPGGHMNTEAFF
NA	TRBV6-5	TRBJ2-1	TRBD2	TGTGCCAGCAGTTACGGACTAGCGGGGACCAATGAGCAGTTCTTC	CASSYGLAGTNEQFF